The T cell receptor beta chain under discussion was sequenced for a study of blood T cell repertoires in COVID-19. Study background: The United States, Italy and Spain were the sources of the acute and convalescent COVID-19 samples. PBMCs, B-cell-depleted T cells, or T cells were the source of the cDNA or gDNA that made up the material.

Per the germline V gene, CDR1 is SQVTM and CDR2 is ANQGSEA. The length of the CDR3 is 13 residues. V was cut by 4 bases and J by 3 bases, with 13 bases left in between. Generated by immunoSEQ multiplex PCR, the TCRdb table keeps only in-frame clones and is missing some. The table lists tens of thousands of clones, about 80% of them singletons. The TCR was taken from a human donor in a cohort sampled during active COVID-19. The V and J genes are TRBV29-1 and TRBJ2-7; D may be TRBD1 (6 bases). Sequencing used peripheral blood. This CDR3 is CSVGSGTLYEQYF. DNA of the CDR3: TGCAGCGTTGGATCCGGGACACTCTACGAGCAGTACTTC.